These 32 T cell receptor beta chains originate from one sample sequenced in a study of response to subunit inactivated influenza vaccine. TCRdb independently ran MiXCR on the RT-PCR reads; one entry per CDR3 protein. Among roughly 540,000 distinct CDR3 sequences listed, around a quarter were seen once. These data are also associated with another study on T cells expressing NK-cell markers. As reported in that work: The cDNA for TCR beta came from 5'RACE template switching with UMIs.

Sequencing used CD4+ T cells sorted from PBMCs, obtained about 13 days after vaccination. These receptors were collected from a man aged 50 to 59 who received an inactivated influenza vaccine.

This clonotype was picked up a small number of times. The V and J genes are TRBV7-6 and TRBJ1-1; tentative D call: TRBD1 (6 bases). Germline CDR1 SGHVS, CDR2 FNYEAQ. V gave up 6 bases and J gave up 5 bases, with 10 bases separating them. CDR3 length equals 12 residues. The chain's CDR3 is CASRSGQTEAFF. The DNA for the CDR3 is TGTGCCAGCAGATCAGGACAGACTGAAGCTTTCTTT.

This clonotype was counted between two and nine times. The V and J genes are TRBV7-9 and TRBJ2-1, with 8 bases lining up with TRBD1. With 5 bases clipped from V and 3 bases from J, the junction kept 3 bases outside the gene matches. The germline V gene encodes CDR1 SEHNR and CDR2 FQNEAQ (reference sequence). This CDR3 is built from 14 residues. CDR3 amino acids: CASSPDRVYNEQFF. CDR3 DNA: TGTGCCAGCAGCCCGGACAGGGTCTACAATGAGCAGTTCTTC.

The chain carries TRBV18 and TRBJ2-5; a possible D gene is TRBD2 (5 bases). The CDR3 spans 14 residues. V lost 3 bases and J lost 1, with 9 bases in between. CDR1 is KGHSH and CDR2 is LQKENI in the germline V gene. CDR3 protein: CASSPRTRQETQYF. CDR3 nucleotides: TGTGCCAGCTCACCCAGGACTCGCCAAGAGACCCAGTACTTC. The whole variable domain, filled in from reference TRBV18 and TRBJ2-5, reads NAGVMQNPRHLVRRRGQEARLRCSPMKGHSHVYWYRQLPEEGLKFMVYLQKENIIDESGMPKERFSAEFPKEGPSILRIQQVVRGDSAAYFCASSPRTRQETQYFGPGTRLLVL.

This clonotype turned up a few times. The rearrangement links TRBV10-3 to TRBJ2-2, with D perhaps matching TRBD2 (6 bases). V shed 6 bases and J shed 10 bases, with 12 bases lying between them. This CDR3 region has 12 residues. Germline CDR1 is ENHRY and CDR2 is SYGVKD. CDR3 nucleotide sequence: TGTGCCATCAGCGGGGGTATCGAGGAGCTGTTTTTT. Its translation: CAISGGIEELFF.

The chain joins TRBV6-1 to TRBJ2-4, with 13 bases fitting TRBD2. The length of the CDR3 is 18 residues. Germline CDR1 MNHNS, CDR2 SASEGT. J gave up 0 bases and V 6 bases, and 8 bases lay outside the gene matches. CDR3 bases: TGTGCCAGCAGCCAGACTAGCGGGAGGAATCTAGCCAAAAACATTCAGTACTTC. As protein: CASSQTSGRNLAKNIQYF.

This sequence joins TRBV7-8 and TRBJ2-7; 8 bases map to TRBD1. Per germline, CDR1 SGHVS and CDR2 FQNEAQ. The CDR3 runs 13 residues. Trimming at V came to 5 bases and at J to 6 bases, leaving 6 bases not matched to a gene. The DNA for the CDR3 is TGTGCCAGCAGCCCTGGACAGGGTACCGAGCAGTACTTC. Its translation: CASSPGQGTEQYF.

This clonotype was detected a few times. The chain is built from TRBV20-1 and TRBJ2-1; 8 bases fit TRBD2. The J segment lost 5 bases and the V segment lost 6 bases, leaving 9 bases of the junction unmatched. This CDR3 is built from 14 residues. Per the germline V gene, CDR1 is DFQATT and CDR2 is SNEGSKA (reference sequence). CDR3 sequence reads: CSAGGGGSHNEQFF. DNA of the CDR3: TGCAGTGCCGGCGGCGGGGGGTCCCACAATGAGCAGTTCTTC.

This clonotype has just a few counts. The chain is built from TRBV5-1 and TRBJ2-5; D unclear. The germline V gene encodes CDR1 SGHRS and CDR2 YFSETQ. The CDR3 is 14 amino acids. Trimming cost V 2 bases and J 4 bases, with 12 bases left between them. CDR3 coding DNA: TGCGCCAGCAGCTTTGGGCGGTTGTCAGAGACCCAGTACTTC. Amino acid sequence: CASSFGRLSETQYF.

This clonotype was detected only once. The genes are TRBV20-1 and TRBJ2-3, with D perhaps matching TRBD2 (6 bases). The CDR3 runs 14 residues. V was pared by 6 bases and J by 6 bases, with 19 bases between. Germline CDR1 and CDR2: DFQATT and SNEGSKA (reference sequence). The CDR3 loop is CSAATKSGEDTQYF. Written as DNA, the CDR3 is TGCAGTGCAGCAACTAAGTCGGGGGAGGATACGCAGTATTTT.

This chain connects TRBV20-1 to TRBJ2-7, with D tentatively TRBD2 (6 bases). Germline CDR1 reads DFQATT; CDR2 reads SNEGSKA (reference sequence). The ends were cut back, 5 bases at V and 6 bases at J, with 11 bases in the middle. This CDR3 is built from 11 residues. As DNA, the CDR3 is TGCAGTGCTCGACTAGTCCCCGAGCAGTACTTC. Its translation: CSARLVPEQYF.

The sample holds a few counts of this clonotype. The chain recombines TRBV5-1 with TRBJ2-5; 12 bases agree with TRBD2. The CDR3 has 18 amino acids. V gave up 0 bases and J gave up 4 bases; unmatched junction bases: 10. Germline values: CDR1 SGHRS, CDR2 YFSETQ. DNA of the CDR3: TGCGCCAGCAGCTTGGCTGGGACAGCGGGACTAGCGGGAGAGACCCAGTACTTC. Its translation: CASSLAGTAGLAGETQYF.

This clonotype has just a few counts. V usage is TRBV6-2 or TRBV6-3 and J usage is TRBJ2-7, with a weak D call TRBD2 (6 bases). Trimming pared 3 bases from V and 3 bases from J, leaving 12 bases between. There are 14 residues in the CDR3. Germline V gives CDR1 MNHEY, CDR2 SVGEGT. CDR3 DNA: TGTGCCAGCAGTTATCCTAGCGAGAGCTACGAGCAGTACTTC. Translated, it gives CASSYPSESYEQYF.

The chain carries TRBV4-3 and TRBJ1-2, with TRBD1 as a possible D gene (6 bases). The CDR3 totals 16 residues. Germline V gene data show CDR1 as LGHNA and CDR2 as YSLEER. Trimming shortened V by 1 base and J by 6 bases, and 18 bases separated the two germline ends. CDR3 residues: CASSQVGTTGWNGYTF. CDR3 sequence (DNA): TGCGCCAGCAGCCAAGTGGGGACAACAGGGTGGAATGGCTACACCTTC.

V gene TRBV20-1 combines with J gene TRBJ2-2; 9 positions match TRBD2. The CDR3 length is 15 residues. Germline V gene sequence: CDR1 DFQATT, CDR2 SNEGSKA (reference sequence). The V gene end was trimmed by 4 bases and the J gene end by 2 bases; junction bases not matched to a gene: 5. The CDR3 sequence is CSAISGSTNTGELFF. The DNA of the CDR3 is TGCAGTGCTATTAGCGGGAGTACTAACACCGGGGAGCTGTTTTTT.

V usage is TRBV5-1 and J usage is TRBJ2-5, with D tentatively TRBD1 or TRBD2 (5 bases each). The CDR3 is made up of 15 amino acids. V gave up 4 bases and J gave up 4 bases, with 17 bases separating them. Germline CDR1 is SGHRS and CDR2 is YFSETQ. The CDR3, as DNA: TGCGCCAGCAGCCCAGGACGGGGCCCTGGAGAGACCCAGTACTTC. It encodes CASSPGRGPGETQYF. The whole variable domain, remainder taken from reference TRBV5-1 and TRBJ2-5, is KAGVTQTPRYLIKTRGQQVTLSCSPISGHRSVSWYQQTPGQGLQFLFEYFSETQRNKGNFPGRFSGRQFSNSRSEMNVSTLELGDSALYLCASSPGRGPGETQYFGPGTRLLVL.

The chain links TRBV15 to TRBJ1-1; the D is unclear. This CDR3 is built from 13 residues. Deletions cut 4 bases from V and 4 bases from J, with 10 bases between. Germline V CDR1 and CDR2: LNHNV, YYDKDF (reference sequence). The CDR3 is CATSTPRRTEAFF. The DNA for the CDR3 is TGTGCCACCAGCACCCCCCGCCGCACTGAAGCTTTCTTT.

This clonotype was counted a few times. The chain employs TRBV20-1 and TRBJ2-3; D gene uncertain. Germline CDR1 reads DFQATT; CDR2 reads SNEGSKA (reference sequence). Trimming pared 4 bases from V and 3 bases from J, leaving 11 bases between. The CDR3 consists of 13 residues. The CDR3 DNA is TGCAGTGCTACCGAAGACACTACAGATACGCAGTATTTT. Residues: CSATEDTTDTQYF.

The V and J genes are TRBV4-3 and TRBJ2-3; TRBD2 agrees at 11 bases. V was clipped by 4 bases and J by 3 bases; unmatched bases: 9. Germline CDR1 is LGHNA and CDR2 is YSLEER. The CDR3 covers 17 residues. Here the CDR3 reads CASSPTSGGPRTDTQYF. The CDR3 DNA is TGCGCCAGCAGCCCCACTAGCGGGGGACCTAGAACAGATACGCAGTATTTT.

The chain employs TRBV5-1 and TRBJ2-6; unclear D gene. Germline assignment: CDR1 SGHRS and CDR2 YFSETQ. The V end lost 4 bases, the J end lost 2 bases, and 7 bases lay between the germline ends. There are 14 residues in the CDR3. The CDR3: CASSGVAGANVLTF. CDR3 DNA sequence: TGCGCCAGCAGCGGCGTCGCTGGGGCCAACGTCCTGACTTTC.

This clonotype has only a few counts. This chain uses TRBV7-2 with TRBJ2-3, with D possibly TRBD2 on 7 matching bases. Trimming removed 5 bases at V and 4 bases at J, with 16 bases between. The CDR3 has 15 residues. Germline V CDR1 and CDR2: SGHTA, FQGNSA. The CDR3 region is CASSPEQGGADTQYF. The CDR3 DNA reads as TGTGCCAGCAGCCCGGAACAGGGAGGGGCAGATACGCAGTATTTT.

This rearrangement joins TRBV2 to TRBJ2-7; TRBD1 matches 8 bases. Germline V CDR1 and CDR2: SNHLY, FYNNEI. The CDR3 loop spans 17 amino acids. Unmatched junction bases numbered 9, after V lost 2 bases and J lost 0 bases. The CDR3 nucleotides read TGTGCCAGCAGTGAACGGACAGGGTTATCTTCCTCCTACGAGCAGTACTTC. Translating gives CASSERTGLSSSYEQYF.

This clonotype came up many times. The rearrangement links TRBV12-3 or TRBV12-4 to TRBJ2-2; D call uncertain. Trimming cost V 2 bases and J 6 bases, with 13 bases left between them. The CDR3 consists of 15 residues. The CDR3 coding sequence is TGTGCCAGCAGTTTATCCGCTCTACACGCCGGGGAGCTGTTTTTT. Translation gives CASSLSALHAGELFF.

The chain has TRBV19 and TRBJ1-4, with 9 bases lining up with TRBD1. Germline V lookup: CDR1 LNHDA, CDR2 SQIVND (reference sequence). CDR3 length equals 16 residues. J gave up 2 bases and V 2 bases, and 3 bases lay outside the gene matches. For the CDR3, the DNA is TGTGCCAGTAGTATACTCGGGACAGGGACTAATGAAAAACTGTTTTTT. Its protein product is CASSILGTGTNEKLFF.

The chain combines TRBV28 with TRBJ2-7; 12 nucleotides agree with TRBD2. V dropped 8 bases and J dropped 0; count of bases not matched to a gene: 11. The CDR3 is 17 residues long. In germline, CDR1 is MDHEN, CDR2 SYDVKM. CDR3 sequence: CASGKTPGLAGSYEQYF. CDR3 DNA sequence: TGTGCCAGCGGGAAAACGCCGGGACTAGCGGGCTCCTACGAGCAGTACTTC. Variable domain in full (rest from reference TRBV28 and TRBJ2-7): DVKVTQSSRYLVKRTGEKVFLECVQDMDHENMFWYRQDPGLGLRLIYFSYDVKMKEKGDIPEGYSVSREKKERFSLILESASTNQTSMYLCASGKTPGLAGSYEQYFGPGTRLTVT.

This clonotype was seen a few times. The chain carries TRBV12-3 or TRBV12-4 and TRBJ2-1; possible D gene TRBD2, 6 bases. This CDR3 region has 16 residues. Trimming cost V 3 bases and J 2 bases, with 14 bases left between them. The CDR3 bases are TGTGCCAGCAGTTTCTCTTTTAGCGGTACCTACAATGAGCAGTTCTTC. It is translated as CASSFSFSGTYNEQFF.

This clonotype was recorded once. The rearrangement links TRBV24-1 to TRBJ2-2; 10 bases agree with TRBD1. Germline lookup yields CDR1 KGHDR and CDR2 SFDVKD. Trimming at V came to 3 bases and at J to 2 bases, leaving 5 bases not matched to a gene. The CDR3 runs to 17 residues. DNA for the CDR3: TGTGCCACCAGTGATCGGGACAGGGGATCCAACACCGGGGAGCTGTTTTTT. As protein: CATSDRDRGSNTGELFF.

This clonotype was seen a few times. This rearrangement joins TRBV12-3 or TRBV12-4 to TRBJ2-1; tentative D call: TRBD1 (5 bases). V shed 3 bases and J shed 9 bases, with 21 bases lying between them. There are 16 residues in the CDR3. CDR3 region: CASSFSESGLKAEQFF. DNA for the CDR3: TGTGCCAGCAGTTTTTCGGAGTCAGGGCTTAAGGCTGAGCAGTTCTTC.

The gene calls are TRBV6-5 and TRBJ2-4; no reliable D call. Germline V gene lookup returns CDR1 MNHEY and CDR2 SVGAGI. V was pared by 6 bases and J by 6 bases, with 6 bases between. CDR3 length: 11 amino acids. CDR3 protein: CASRDINIQYF. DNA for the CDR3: TGTGCCAGCAGGGATATAAACATTCAGTACTTC.

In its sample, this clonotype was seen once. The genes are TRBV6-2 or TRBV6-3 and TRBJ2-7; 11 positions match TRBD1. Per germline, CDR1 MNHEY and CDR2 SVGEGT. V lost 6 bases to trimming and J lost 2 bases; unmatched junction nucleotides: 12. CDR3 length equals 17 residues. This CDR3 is CASSSLPGTGGTYEQYF. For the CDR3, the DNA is TGTGCCAGCAGCTCCCTTCCCGGGACAGGGGGAACCTACGAGCAGTACTTC.

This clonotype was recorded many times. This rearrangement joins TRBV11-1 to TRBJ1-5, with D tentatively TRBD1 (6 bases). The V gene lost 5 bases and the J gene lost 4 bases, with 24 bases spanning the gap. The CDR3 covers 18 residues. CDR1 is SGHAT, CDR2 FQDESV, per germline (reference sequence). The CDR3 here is CASSPGRGGGRGNQPQHF. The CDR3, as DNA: TGTGCCAGCAGCCCAGGGCGAGGAGGAGGGAGGGGGAATCAGCCCCAGCATTTT.

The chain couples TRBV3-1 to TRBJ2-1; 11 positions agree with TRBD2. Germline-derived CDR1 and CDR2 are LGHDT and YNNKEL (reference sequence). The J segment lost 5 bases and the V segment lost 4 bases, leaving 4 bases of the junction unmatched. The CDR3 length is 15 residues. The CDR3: CASSRPGLADNEQFF. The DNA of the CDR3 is TGTGCCAGCAGCCGACCGGGACTAGCGGACAATGAGCAGTTCTTC.

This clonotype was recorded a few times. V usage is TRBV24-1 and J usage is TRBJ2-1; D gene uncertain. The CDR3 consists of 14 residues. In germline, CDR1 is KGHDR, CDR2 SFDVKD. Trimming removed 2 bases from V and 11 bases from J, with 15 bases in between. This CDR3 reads CATSDSRVGTKQFF. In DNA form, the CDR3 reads TGTGCCACCAGTGATTCCCGGGTGGGCACGAAGCAGTTCTTC.